This T cell receptor (beta chain) was observed in a study of shared clonotypes between healthy human individuals. Naive CD8 cells were CD45RO-negative, positively selected for CCR7, excluding terminally differentiated effector memory CD45RA+ cells. This CDR3 comprises 14 residues. The germline CDR1 and CDR2 sequences are MNHNS and SASEGT. V lost 6 bases and J 2 bases, leaving 13 bases between the germline ends. Sequencing used immunoSEQ multiplex PCR; TCRdb keeps in-frame clones, though not all of them. This sample carries some 800,000 clones, almost 95% of them seen once, and the ten largest clones take around 24%.

The clonotype originates from a man aged 30 to 45 in good health. The chain carries TRBV6-1 and TRBJ1-2, with D possibly TRBD1 on 6 matching bases. The sequenced sample was naive CD8+ T cells sorted from blood. Here the CDR3 reads CASSSLQGNYGYTF. The CDR3 bases are TGTGCCAGCAGCTCCTTACAGGGAAACTATGGCTACACCTTC.